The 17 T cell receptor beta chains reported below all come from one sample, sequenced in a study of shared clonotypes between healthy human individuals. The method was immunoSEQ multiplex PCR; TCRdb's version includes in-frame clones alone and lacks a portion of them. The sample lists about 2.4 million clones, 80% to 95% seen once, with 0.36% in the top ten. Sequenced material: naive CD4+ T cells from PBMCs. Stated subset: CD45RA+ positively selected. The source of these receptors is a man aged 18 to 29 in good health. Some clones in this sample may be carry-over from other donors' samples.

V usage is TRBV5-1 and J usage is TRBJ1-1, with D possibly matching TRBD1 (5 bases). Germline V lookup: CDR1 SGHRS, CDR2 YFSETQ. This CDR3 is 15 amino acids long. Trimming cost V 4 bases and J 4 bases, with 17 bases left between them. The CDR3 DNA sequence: TGCGCCAGCAGCGGGGCAGGCTCGGCGGGCACTGAAGCTTTCTTT. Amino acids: CASSGAGSAGTEAFF.

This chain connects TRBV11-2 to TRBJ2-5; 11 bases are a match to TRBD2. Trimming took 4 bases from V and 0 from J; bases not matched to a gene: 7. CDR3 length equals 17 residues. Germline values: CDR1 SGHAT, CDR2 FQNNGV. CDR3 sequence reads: CASSSIRLAGHQETQYF. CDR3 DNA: TGTGCCAGCAGCTCAATCCGACTAGCGGGACACCAAGAGACCCAGTACTTC.

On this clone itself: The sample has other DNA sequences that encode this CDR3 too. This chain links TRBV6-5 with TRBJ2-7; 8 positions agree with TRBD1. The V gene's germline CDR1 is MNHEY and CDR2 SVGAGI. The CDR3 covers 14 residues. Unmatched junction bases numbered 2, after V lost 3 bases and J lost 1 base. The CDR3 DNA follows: TGTGCCAGCAGTTATCGGACAGGGTCCTACGAGCAGTACTTC. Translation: CASSYRTGSYEQYF.

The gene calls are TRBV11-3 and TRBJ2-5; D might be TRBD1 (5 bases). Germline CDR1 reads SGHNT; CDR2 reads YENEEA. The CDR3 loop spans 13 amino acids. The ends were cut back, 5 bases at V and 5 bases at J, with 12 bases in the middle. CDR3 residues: CASSRQGLETQYF. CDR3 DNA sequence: TGTGCCAGCAGCCGGCAGGGCCTGGAGACCCAGTACTTC.

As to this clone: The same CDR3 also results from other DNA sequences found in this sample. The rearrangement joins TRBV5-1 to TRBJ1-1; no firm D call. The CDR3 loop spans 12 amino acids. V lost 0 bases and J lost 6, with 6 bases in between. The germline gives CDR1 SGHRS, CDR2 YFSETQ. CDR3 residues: CASSLGGPEAFF. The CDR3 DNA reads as TGCGCCAGCAGCTTGGGCGGGCCTGAAGCTTTCTTT. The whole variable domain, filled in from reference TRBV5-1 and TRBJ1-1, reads KAGVTQTPRYLIKTRGQQVTLSCSPISGHRSVSWYQQTPGQGLQFLFEYFSETQRNKGNFPGRFSGRQFSNSRSEMNVSTLELGDSALYLCASSLGGPEAFFGQGTRLTVV.

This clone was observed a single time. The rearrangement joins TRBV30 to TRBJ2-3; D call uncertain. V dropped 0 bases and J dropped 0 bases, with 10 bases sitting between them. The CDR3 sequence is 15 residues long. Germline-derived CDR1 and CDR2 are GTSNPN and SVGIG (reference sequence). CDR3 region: CAWSVRHSSTDTQYF. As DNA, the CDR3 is TGTGCCTGGAGTGTAAGGCACTCTAGCACAGATACGCAGTATTTT.

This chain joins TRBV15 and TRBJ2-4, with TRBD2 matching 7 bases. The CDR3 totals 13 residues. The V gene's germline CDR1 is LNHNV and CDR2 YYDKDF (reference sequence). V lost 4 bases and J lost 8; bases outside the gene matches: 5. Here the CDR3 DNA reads TGTGCCACCAGCATTAGCGGGTCTGACATTCAGTACTTC. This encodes CATSISGSDIQYF.

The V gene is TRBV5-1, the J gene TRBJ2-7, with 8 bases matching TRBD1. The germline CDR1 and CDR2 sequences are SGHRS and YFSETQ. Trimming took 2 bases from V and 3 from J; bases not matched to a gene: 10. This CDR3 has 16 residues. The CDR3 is CASSFDPQGAYYEQYF. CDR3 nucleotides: TGCGCCAGCAGCTTTGACCCCCAGGGGGCCTACTACGAGCAGTACTTC. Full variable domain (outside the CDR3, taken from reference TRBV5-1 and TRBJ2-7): KAGVTQTPRYLIKTRGQQVTLSCSPISGHRSVSWYQQTPGQGLQFLFEYFSETQRNKGNFPGRFSGRQFSNSRSEMNVSTLELGDSALYLCASSFDPQGAYYEQYFGPGTRLTVT.

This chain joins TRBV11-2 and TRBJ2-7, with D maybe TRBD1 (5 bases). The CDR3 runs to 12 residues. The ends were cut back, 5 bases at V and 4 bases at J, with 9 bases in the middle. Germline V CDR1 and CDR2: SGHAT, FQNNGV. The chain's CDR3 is CASSKDTYEQYF. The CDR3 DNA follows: TGTGCCAGCAGCAAGGACACTTACGAGCAGTACTTC. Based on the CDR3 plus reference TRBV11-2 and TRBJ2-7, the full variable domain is EAGVAQSPRYKIIEKRQSVAFWCNPISGHATLYWYQQILGQGPKLLIQFQNNGVVDDSQLPKDRFSAERLKGVDSTLKIQPAKLEDSAVYLCASSKDTYEQYFGPGTRLTVT.

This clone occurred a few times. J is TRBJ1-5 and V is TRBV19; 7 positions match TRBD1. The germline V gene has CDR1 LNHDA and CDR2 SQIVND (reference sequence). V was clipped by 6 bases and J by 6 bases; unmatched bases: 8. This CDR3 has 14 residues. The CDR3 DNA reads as TGTGCCAGTAGCCAACTAGGGGGCAGTCAGCCCCAGCATTTT. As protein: CASSQLGGSQPQHF.

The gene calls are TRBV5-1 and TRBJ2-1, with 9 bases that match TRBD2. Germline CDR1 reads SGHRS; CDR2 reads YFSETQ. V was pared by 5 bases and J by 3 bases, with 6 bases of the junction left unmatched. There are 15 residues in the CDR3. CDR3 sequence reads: CASRTGTSSYNEQFF. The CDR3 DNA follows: TGCGCCAGCAGAACCGGGACTAGCAGCTACAATGAGCAGTTCTTC. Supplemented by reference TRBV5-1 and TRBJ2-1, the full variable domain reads KAGVTQTPRYLIKTRGQQVTLSCSPISGHRSVSWYQQTPGQGLQFLFEYFSETQRNKGNFPGRFSGRQFSNSRSEMNVSTLELGDSALYLCASRTGTSSYNEQFFGPGTRLTVL.

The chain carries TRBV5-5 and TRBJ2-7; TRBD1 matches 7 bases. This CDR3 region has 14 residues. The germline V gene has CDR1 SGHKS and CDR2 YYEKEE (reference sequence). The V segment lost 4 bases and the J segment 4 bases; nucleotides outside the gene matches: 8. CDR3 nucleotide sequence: TGTGCCAGCAGCCCTCGGGACAGAGCTTACGAGCAGTACTTC. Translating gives CASSPRDRAYEQYF.

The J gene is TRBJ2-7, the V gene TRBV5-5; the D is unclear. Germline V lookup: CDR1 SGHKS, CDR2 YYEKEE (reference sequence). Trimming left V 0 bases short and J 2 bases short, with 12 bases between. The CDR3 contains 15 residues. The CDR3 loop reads CASSLATQKPYEQYF. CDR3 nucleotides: TGTGCCAGCAGCTTGGCAACCCAGAAACCCTACGAGCAGTACTTC.

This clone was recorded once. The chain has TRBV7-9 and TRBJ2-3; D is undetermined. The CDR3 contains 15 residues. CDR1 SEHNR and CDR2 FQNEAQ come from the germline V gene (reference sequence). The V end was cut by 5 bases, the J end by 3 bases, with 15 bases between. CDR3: CASSPRLAMTDTQYF. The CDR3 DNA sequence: TGTGCCAGCAGCCCCAGACTGGCAATGACAGATACGCAGTATTTT.

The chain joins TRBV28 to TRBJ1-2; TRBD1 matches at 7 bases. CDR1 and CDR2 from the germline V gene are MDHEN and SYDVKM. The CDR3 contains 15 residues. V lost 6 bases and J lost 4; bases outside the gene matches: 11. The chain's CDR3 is CASSLRDSIGYGYTF. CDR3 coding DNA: TGTGCCAGCAGCCTCCGGGACAGCATCGGCTATGGCTACACCTTC.

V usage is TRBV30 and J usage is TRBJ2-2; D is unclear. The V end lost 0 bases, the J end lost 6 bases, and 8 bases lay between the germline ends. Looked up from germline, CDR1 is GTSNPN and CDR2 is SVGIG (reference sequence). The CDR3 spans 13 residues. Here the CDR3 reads CAWSVLAAGELFF. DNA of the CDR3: TGTGCCTGGAGTGTACTCGCCGCCGGGGAGCTGTTTTTT.

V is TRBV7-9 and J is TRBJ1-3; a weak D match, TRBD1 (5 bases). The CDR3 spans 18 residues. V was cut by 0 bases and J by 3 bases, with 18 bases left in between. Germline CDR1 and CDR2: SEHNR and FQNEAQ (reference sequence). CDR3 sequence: CASSLARVPGAVGNTIYF. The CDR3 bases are TGTGCCAGCAGCTTAGCGCGAGTTCCTGGGGCGGTTGGAAACACCATATATTTT.